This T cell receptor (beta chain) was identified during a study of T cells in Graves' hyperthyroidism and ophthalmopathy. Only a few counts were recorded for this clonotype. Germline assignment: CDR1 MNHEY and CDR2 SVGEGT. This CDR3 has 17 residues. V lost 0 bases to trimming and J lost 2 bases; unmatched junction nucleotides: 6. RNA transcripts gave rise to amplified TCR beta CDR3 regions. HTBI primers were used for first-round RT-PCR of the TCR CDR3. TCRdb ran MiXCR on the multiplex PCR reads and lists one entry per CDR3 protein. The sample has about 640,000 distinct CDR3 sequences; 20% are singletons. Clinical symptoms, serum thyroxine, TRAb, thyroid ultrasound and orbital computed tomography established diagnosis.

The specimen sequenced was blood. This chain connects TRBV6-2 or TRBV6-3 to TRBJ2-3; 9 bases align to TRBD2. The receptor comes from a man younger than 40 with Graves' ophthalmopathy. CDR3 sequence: CASSYSSSGINTDTQYF. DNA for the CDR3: TGTGCCAGCAGTTACTCATCTAGCGGGATAAACACAGATACGCAGTATTTT.